These T cell receptor beta chains were read from a single sample in a study of T cell clusters in autoimmune cytopenias. Reanalyzing the multiplex PCR reads, TCRdb keeps one entry per CDR3 protein, without DNA. The table lists fewer than 10,000 distinct CDR3 sequences. Sequencing was carried out using peripheral blood. These receptors all stem from a human donor with an autoimmune cytopenia or autoimmune hepatitis (not recorded which). CDR3s include the opening cysteine and the closing phenylalanine or tryptophan. Only part of the rows carry a size: once, few, many, or a class if the clone is expanded.

v_call: TRBV30; j_call: TRBJ2-2; clone_size: .; cdr3_aa: CAWRPRGSSTGELFF
v_call: TRBV11-1; j_call: TRBJ1-6; clone_size: .; cdr3_aa: CASSLRDSPLHF
v_call: TRBV19; j_call: TRBJ2-1; clone_size: medium-sized; cdr3_aa: CASSIGTSGSNEQFF
v_call: TRBV12-3/TRBV12-4; j_call: TRBJ1-1; clone_size: .; cdr3_aa: CASAVRQDTEAFF
v_call: TRBV6-6; j_call: TRBJ1-2; clone_size: .; cdr3_aa: CASINSGGRELYGYTF
v_call: TRBV6-5; j_call: TRBJ2-1; clone_size: .; cdr3_aa: CAIKSLAGDVNEQFF
v_call: TRBV6-5; j_call: TRBJ2-3; clone_size: .; cdr3_aa: CASSDGLAVTDTQYF
v_call: TRBV7-6; j_call: TRBJ2-5; clone_size: .; cdr3_aa: CASSPWTSGNQETQYF
v_call: TRBV5-1; j_call: TRBJ2-7; clone_size: .; cdr3_aa: CASSLGDGGRPEQYF
v_call: TRBV6-2/TRBV6-3; j_call: TRBJ2-7; clone_size: .; cdr3_aa: CASRLGSYEQYF
v_call: TRBV6-2/TRBV6-3; j_call: TRBJ1-1; clone_size: .; cdr3_aa: CASSLLGGNTEAFF
v_call: TRBV6-1; j_call: TRBJ1-5; clone_size: .; cdr3_aa: CASSETQPQHF
v_call: TRBV30; j_call: TRBJ2-3; clone_size: medium-sized; cdr3_aa: CAWTSGLSLSTDTQYF
v_call: TRBV27; j_call: TRBJ1-1; clone_size: .; cdr3_aa: CASSFEVYRGLGTEAFF
v_call: TRBV6-6; j_call: TRBJ2-7; clone_size: .; cdr3_aa: CASRWTSGRSSYEQYF
v_call: TRBV6-2/TRBV6-3; j_call: TRBJ2-3; clone_size: medium-sized; cdr3_aa: CASSYSRGWTDTQYF
v_call: TRBV6-6; j_call: TRBJ1-5; clone_size: .; cdr3_aa: CASTTGTQPQHF
v_call: TRBV18; j_call: TRBJ1-5; clone_size: .; cdr3_aa: CASSPAGGSNQPQHF
v_call: TRBV27; j_call: TRBJ2-7; clone_size: medium-sized; cdr3_aa: CASRGNSYEQYF
v_call: TRBV12-3/TRBV12-4; j_call: TRBJ1-4; clone_size: .; cdr3_aa: CASSLATASGLFF
v_call: TRBV29-1; j_call: TRBJ2-1; clone_size: medium-sized; cdr3_aa: CSVEGEGSYNEQFF
v_call: TRBV29-1; j_call: TRBJ2-3; clone_size: medium-sized; cdr3_aa: CSVEIGGGTRILADTQYF
v_call: TRBV27; j_call: TRBJ2-5; clone_size: .; cdr3_aa: CASSRYRGQETQYF
v_call: TRBV5-4; j_call: TRBJ1-2; clone_size: .; cdr3_aa: CASSLGWGDPTNYGYTF
v_call: TRBV20-1; j_call: TRBJ2-3; clone_size: .; cdr3_aa: CSARDGQRETDTQYF
v_call: TRBV20-1; j_call: TRBJ1-2; clone_size: .; cdr3_aa: CSADTGGQNYGYTF
v_call: TRBV11-2; j_call: TRBJ2-1; clone_size: .; cdr3_aa: CASSSLRGRTHNEQFF
v_call: TRBV6-5; j_call: TRBJ1-6; clone_size: .; cdr3_aa: CASRRYRDGWNSPLHF
v_call: TRBV5-4; j_call: TRBJ1-2; clone_size: medium-sized; cdr3_aa: CASSADYGHYGYTF
v_call: TRBV20-1; j_call: TRBJ2-7; clone_size: .; cdr3_aa: CASAGTSGSGYNEQFF